This TCR beta chain is from a study of blood T cells in healthy people across ages. Trimming removed 5 bases from V and 0 bases from J, with 11 bases in between. This CDR3 is built from 15 residues. Germline CDR1 is MNHEY and CDR2 is SVGAGI. All donors came from Russia, were Caucasian and healthy, and spanned ages about 6 to 100. Study conclusions and caveats: Diversity of TCR beta per million T cells declined in a roughly linear way with age. The unknown donor CMV status may have confounded expanded clonotype changes. Since the PBMCs were unsorted, naive and antigen-experienced cells could not be conclusively compared.

Notes on this clonotype: Its antigen is unidentified.

Then a second PCR, running about 6 to 11 cycles, was carried out with a sample-barcoded 5' primer and a J-beta primer mix. TCRdb reprocessed the 5' RACE reads with MiXCR, giving one entry per CDR3 protein. The data contain about 760,000 distinct CDR3 sequences, roughly three fifths of them seen just once; the ten biggest clones take up about a quarter. The chain recombines TRBV6-5 with TRBJ2-1; D possibly corresponds to TRBD2 (5 bases). The sequence was collected from a man aged 35 to 55 in good health. The sample comprised blood. In DNA form, the CDR3 reads TGTGCCAGCAGTCCCCGAGGGATCTCCTACAATGAGCAGTTCTTC. Translating gives CASSPRGISYNEQFF.